This T cell receptor beta chain came from a study of T cells in Graves' hyperthyroidism and ophthalmopathy. Concerning this clonotype: The antigen is undetermined.

Uncontrolled infection, other autoimmune disease, pregnancy or lactation led to exclusion. The PBMCs were taken from over 9.5 ml of fresh peripheral blood. Germline V gene data show CDR1 as DFQATT and CDR2 as SNEGSKA (reference sequence). The CDR3 is 14 amino acids. The V end lost 3 bases, the J end lost 5 bases, and 14 bases lay between the germline ends. RNA transcripts served as the template for amplifying TCR beta CDR3 regions. With the HTBI primer set, the TCR CDR3 went through a first round of RT-PCR. TCRdb reprocessed the multiplex PCR reads via MiXCR and lists one record per CDR3 protein. Here the sample spans a few hundred thousand distinct CDR3 sequences, around 14% being singletons. Regarding the study as a whole: In the blood, most expanded thyroid clonotypes above 0.001 appeared as well.

The receptor was isolated from a woman aged 30 to 39 with Graves' hyperthyroidism that later progressed to Graves' ophthalmopathy. This chain links TRBV20-1 with TRBJ2-1; possibly TRBD2 for D (5 bases). Sequenced: blood. The CDR3 region has the DNA TGCAGTGCTAGTATTCGGGATAGTCACAATGAGCAGTTCTTC. The encoded protein is CSASIRDSHNEQFF.